The TCR beta chain described here comes from a study of blood T cell repertoires in COVID-19. Germline loops: CDR1 SGHDT, CDR2 YYEEEE. The CDR3 sequence is 16 residues long. V was cut by 0 bases and J by 2 bases, with 12 bases left in between. Original analysis: The authors estimated nucleated cell counts from reference gene primer amplification. TCRdb keeps only in-frame clones here, not all; method: immunoSEQ multiplex PCR. V and J calls and clone size follow that table, whereas D and trimming were derived from the DNA. The table lists under 250,000 clones, more than 75% of them singletons. The chain employs TRBV5-6 and TRBJ1-3; possible D gene TRBD1, 5 bases. Input material: peripheral blood. The receptor's source is a woman in her 70s with COVID-19, enrolled during active disease. CDR3 residues: CASSLGQGTAGNTIYF. The CDR3 bases are TGTGCCAGCAGCTTGGGGCAGGGTACGGCTGGAAACACCATATATTTT.